This passage covers 30 T cell receptor beta chains from one sample sequenced in a study of CD8 T cells in ankylosing spondylitis. Overall study results and limits: What seemed typical of ankylosing spondylitis blood was a TCR beta motif built from under 10 highly homologous variants.

TCRdb re-called the 5' RACE reads with MiXCR, one entry per CDR3 protein. Found here are a few hundred thousand distinct CDR3 sequences, around 19% of them singletons; the top ten hold approximately 42%. The antigens of these receptors remain unknown. Sequencing used blood, either unsorted or a sorted T cell fraction (not recorded which). These receptors were taken from a male donor with ankylosing spondylitis.

V gene TRBV27 combines with J gene TRBJ1-5; D gene unclear. Germline loops: CDR1 MNHEY, CDR2 SMNVEV (reference sequence). V lost 0 bases to trimming and J lost 1 base, with 4 bases between them. This CDR3 comprises 14 residues. The CDR3 here is CASSLSGSNQPQHF. CDR3 nucleotides: TGTGCCAGCAGTTTATCTGGGAGCAATCAGCCCCAGCATTTT.

This clonotype was seen a handful of times. J is TRBJ1-1 and V is TRBV7-8; D is uncertain. CDR3 size: 14 residues. In germline, CDR1 is SGHVS, CDR2 FQNEAQ. The germline V and J ends were trimmed by 1 base and 4 bases, with 10 bases remaining between them. CDR3 DNA sequence: TGTGCCAGCAGCTTAGAACACGAGAGCACTGAAGCTTTCTTT. Amino acids: CASSLEHESTEAFF.

The chain recombines TRBV6-6 with TRBJ2-7, with unresolved D. This CDR3 region has 12 residues. Germline V CDR1 and CDR2: MNHNY, SVGAGI (reference sequence). Trimming took 4 bases from V and 2 from J, leaving 6 bases between them. CDR3 DNA: TGTGCCAGCAGTTCACAGCCCTACGAGCAGTACTTC. Protein: CASSSQPYEQYF.

The V call is TRBV3-1, the J call TRBJ2-7; no clear D gene. The CDR3 spans 14 residues. Trimming took 4 bases from V and 2 from J, leaving 12 bases between them. Germline V gene sequence: CDR1 LGHDT, CDR2 YNNKEL (reference sequence). CDR3 sequence: CASSRRTVPYEQYF. The CDR3 coding sequence is TGTGCCAGCAGCCGAAGGACCGTTCCCTACGAGCAGTACTTC.

CDR3 loop: CASSLAPGGGSLSQYF. The CDR3 coding sequence is TGTGCCAGCAGCTTAGCGCCGGGGGGAGGCTCCCTTTCGCAGTATTTT. The V and J genes are TRBV7-2 and TRBJ2-3; 7 bases match TRBD2. Germline V CDR1 and CDR2: SGHTA, FQGNSA. With V trimmed by 0 bases and J by 10 bases, 13 bases remained unmatched. This CDR3 comprises 16 residues.

This chain uses TRBV3-1 with TRBJ2-5, with D possibly being TRBD1 (5 bases). Germline V lookup: CDR1 LGHDT, CDR2 YNNKEL (reference sequence). V was clipped by 2 bases and J by 0 bases, with 13 bases between them. The CDR3 is made up of 16 amino acids. The CDR3 is CASSQPGLGHQETQYF. In nucleotides, the CDR3 is TGTGCCAGCAGCCAACCAGGGTTGGGCCACCAAGAGACCCAGTACTTC.

This clonotype was picked up many times. The chain is built from TRBV4-1 and TRBJ2-3, with D perhaps matching TRBD2 (5 bases). The CDR3 totals 15 residues. V lost 2 bases to trimming and J lost 6 bases, with 15 bases between them. CDR1 and CDR2 from the germline V gene are MGHRA and YSYEKL. CDR3 loop: CASSQSQLDSDTQYF. The CDR3 nucleotides read TGCGCCAGCAGCCAATCCCAACTAGATTCGGATACGCAGTATTTT.

This clonotype was seen a handful of times. V and J are TRBV3-1 and TRBJ2-1; 8 bases are a match to TRBD2. This CDR3 spans 19 amino acids. Looked up from germline, CDR1 is LGHDT and CDR2 is YNNKEL (reference sequence). Germline trimming cut 1 base from V and 4 bases from J; bases unmatched to any gene: 15. The CDR3 spells CASSQVLTSGGSGYNEQFF. The CDR3 DNA sequence: TGTGCCAGCAGCCAAGTATTGACCTCGGGAGGGAGTGGGTACAATGAGCAGTTCTTC.

Only a few counts were recorded for this clonotype. This chain connects TRBV2 to TRBJ2-3; 8 positions agree with TRBD2. V shed 4 bases, J shed 4 bases, and the junction held 7 bases outside the gene matches. The CDR3 is 15 residues long. Germline V gene sequence: CDR1 SNHLY, CDR2 FYNNEI. The CDR3 spells CASSAGGNLADTQYF. The CDR3 DNA follows: TGTGCCAGCAGTGCGGGGGGGAATCTCGCAGATACGCAGTATTTT.

This clonotype was seen at least ten times. CDR3 bases: TGCGCCAGCAGCCCGGGACAGGGAGGCACTGAAGCTTTCTTT. This translates into CASSPGQGGTEAFF. The chain uses TRBV4-3 and TRBJ1-1; 9 bases align to TRBD1. With 4 bases clipped from V and 4 bases from J, the junction kept 4 bases outside the gene matches. The germline V gene has CDR1 LGHNA and CDR2 YSLEER. The CDR3 has 14 residues.

This clonotype was seen more than once but under ten times. The chain uses TRBV28 and TRBJ2-7; D remains unclear. Germline loops: CDR1 MDHEN, CDR2 SYDVKM. Trimming took off 3 bases at V and 3 bases at J, with 12 bases between the two ends. The CDR3 is made up of 14 amino acids. The CDR3 DNA reads TGTGCCAGCAGTTTGGACCTAGGGATCTACGAGCAGTACTTC. Encoded protein: CASSLDLGIYEQYF.

This clonotype has ten or more counts. The rearrangement links TRBV12-3 or TRBV12-4 to TRBJ2-3; TRBD2 is a possible D gene (5 bases). V dropped 6 bases and J dropped 2 bases, with 18 bases sitting between them. This CDR3 has 16 residues. The CDR3 DNA sequence: TGTGCCAGCAGCCACGCATTACTAGAAGTCACAGATACGCAGTATTTT. It codes for CASSHALLEVTDTQYF.

The chain links TRBV5-1 to TRBJ2-1, with 9 positions matching TRBD1. The trim removed 5 bases at V and 6 bases at J, leaving 6 bases unmatched. CDR3 length: 14 amino acids. Germline CDR1 SGHRS, CDR2 YFSETQ. The CDR3 DNA reads TGCGCCAGCAGAACAGGGGGCGCCTTCAATGAGCAGTTCTTC. Its protein is CASRTGGAFNEQFF.

This clonotype was found a few times. The rearrangement joins TRBV6-5 to TRBJ1-2; D remains unclear. From germline, CDR1 is MNHEY and CDR2 SVGAGI. V lost 2 bases and J 2 bases, leaving 18 bases between the germline ends. This CDR3 region has 17 residues. In DNA form, the CDR3 reads TGTGCCAGCAGTTACAAGCTTTACCGCAACCAAAACTATGGCTACACCTTC. Residues: CASSYKLYRNQNYGYTF.

This clonotype was observed many times. The chain combines TRBV3-1 with TRBJ2-1, with 15 bases fitting TRBD2. The junction had 5 bases not matched to a gene; V was cut back by 3 bases and J by 8 bases. Germline assignment: CDR1 LGHDT and CDR2 YNNKEL (reference sequence). The CDR3 spans 16 residues. The CDR3 region has the DNA TGTGCCAGCAGCCACCTGGGACTAGCGGGAGGATATGAGCAGTTCTTC. It encodes CASSHLGLAGGYEQFF.

This clonotype was counted between two and nine times. This rearrangement joins TRBV4-3 to TRBJ2-1; 11 nucleotides align to TRBD2. Germline V gene data show CDR1 as LGHNA and CDR2 as YSLEER. The V segment lost 3 bases and the J segment 5 bases; nucleotides outside the gene matches: 3. The length of the CDR3 is 15 residues. In DNA, the CDR3 is TGCGCCAGCAGCCATGGGACTAGCGGACACAATGAGCAGTTCTTC. This sequence encodes CASSHGTSGHNEQFF.

This clonotype has only a few counts. The V gene is TRBV7-8, the J gene TRBJ2-1; 7 bases are shared with TRBD2. In germline, CDR1 is SGHVS, CDR2 FQNEAQ. The CDR3 extends over 14 amino acids. J was trimmed by 7 bases and V by 7 bases; bases with no gene match: 10. The CDR3 DNA reads TGTGCCAGCAAGAGCGCGGGGGATAATAATGAGCAGTTCTTC. Translated: CASKSAGDNNEQFF.

This clonotype was recorded many times. The CDR3 nucleotides read TGTGCCAGCAGCCCGGGGACTGGGTACAATGAGCAGTTCTTC. Its protein is CASSPGTGYNEQFF. The genes are TRBV7-9 and TRBJ2-1; tentatively, D is TRBD2 (6 bases). Deletions cut 5 bases from V and 4 bases from J, with 12 bases between. The germline CDR1 and CDR2 sequences are SEHNR and FQNEAQ (reference sequence). The CDR3 has 14 amino acids.

There are many counts of this clonotype. The chain joins TRBV3-1 to TRBJ2-7; D perhaps matches TRBD1 (5 bases). CDR1 is LGHDT and CDR2 is YNNKEL in the germline V gene (reference sequence). The length of the CDR3 is 14 residues. The V end was cut by 1 base, the J end by 2 bases, with 9 bases between. In nucleotides, the CDR3 is TGTGCCAGCAGCCAAGCCAGGGCAACCTACGAGCAGTACTTC. Translated, it gives CASSQARATYEQYF.

The chain employs TRBV5-1 and TRBJ1-1; 7 bases fit TRBD1. V dropped 0 bases and J dropped 4; count of bases not matched to a gene: 6. The CDR3 is 15 amino acids. Looked up from germline, CDR1 is SGHRS and CDR2 is YFSETQ. Here the CDR3 reads CASSLGVGGLTEAFF. CDR3 nucleotide sequence: TGCGCCAGCAGCTTGGGGGTAGGGGGCCTCACTGAAGCTTTCTTT.

This clonotype was detected a few times. The V and J genes are TRBV28 and TRBJ2-7; 11 bases fit TRBD2. Germline CDR1 reads MDHEN; CDR2 reads SYDVKM. Germline trimming cut 6 bases from V and 4 bases from J; bases unmatched to any gene: 8. CDR3 length equals 15 residues. The CDR3 sequence is CASSQTSGMVYEQYF. The CDR3 DNA is TGTGCCAGCAGCCAGACTAGCGGGATGGTGTACGAGCAGTACTTC.

The V gene is TRBV11-2, the J gene TRBJ1-6; possible D gene TRBD1, 5 bases. The CDR3 extends over 14 amino acids. The germline gives CDR1 SGHAT, CDR2 FQNNGV. The ends were cut back, 5 bases at V and 9 bases at J, with 14 bases in the middle. CDR3 DNA: TGTGCCAGCAGCCCGACAGCGGGGTTTTCACCCCTCCACTTT. Protein: CASSPTAGFSPLHF.

V gene TRBV5-1 combines with J gene TRBJ2-3; 7 nucleotides match TRBD1. CDR3 size: 14 residues. Per germline, CDR1 SGHRS and CDR2 YFSETQ. V lost 4 bases to trimming and J lost 0 bases; unmatched junction nucleotides: 2. The CDR3 sequence is CASSGTVSTDTQYF. The CDR3 DNA sequence: TGCGCCAGCAGCGGGACAGTCAGCACAGATACGCAGTATTTT.

The chain employs TRBV11-1 and TRBJ2-6; D not certain. Trimming took off 0 bases at V and 2 bases at J, with 14 bases between the two ends. This CDR3 has 18 residues. Per germline, CDR1 SGHAT and CDR2 FQDESV (reference sequence). The CDR3 loop reads CASSLASDSTPGANVLTF. In DNA, the CDR3 is TGTGCCAGCAGCTTAGCTTCTGATTCAACTCCTGGGGCCAACGTCCTGACTTTC.

This clonotype was observed a handful of times. The chain couples TRBV12-3 or TRBV12-4 to TRBJ1-1, with no clear D. There are 12 residues in the CDR3. Trimming shortened V by 1 base and J by 10 bases, and 10 bases separated the two germline ends. This CDR3 is CASSLDGRRAFF. Written as DNA, the CDR3 is TGTGCCAGCAGTTTAGATGGGCGCAGAGCTTTCTTT.

V gene TRBV12-3 or TRBV12-4 combines with J gene TRBJ2-2; 11 positions agree with TRBD2. J lost 4 bases, V lost 5 bases, and 3 bases had no gene match. The CDR3 sequence is 15 residues long. DNA of the CDR3: TGTGCCAGCAGTGAGACTAGCGGGGTCACCGGGGAGCTGTTTTTT. Translation gives CASSETSGVTGELFF.

The gene calls are TRBV5-1 and TRBJ2-3, with unresolved D. V was clipped by 8 bases and J by 4 bases, with 17 bases between them. Germline CDR1 is SGHRS and CDR2 is YFSETQ. The CDR3 is 14 amino acids. CDR3 sequence reads: CASTQVGYSDTQYF. The CDR3 DNA reads TGCGCCAGTACCCAGGTGGGGTACTCAGATACGCAGTATTTT. The variable domain in full, with the rest retrieved from reference TRBV5-1 and TRBJ2-3, is KAGVTQTPRYLIKTRGQQVTLSCSPISGHRSVSWYQQTPGQGLQFLFEYFSETQRNKGNFPGRFSGRQFSNSRSEMNVSTLELGDSALYLCASTQVGYSDTQYFGPGTRLTVL.

The V gene is TRBV15, the J gene TRBJ1-5; no definite D call. Between the trimmed V and J ends, which lost 0 bases and 6 bases, there was a span of 3 bases. Germline CDR1 is LNHNV and CDR2 is YYDKDF (reference sequence). The CDR3 is made up of 12 amino acids. This CDR3 is CATSRDVQPQHF. The CDR3 DNA sequence: TGTGCCACCAGCAGAGATGTTCAGCCCCAGCATTTT.

V is TRBV7-9 and J is TRBJ2-5; possibly TRBD1 for D (6 bases). Trimming cost V 5 bases and J 2 bases, with 12 bases left between them. Germline-derived CDR1 and CDR2 are SEHNR and FQNEAQ (reference sequence). CDR3 length: 14 residues. As DNA, the CDR3 is TGTGCCAGCAGCACAACAGGGACGCAAGAGACCCAGTACTTC. Its translation is CASSTTGTQETQYF.

This clonotype showed up just a few times. The rearrangement links TRBV14 to TRBJ1-2; 9 bases line up with TRBD1. V lost 0 bases, J lost 7 bases, and 9 bases stayed unmatched. CDR1 is SGHDN and CDR2 is FVKESK in the germline V gene. The CDR3 runs 16 residues. CDR3 in DNA: TGTGCCAGCAGCCAAGAGGACCGGGACAGGGACCCTGGCTACACCTTC. Translated, it gives CASSQEDRDRDPGYTF.